One and the same sample provided the 23 T cell receptor beta chains below, sequenced in a study of shared clonotypes between healthy human individuals. The protocol was immunoSEQ multiplex PCR, while the TCRdb copy is restricted to in-frame clones and leaves out a portion. The sample yields about 2.2 million clones, roughly 95% seen once. Naive CD8 isolation took CD45RO-negative cells positively selected for CCR7 and excluded terminally differentiated effector memory CD45RA+ cells. Specimen: naive CD8+ T cells from PBMCs. The receptors derive from a man younger than 30 in good health. Some clones in this sample may be carry-over from other donors' samples.

The rearrangement uses TRBV27 and TRBJ2-7, with 7 bases matching TRBD2. J gave up 2 bases and V 2 bases, and 3 bases lay outside the gene matches. Germline CDR1 reads MNHEY; CDR2 reads SMNVEV (reference sequence). The CDR3 spans 14 residues. The chain's CDR3 is CASSLQAGTYEQYF. The CDR3 coding sequence is TGTGCCAGCAGTTTACAAGCGGGAACCTACGAGCAGTACTTC.

The chain employs TRBV28 and TRBJ2-7, with 10 positions matching TRBD2. The CDR3 consists of 18 residues. The junction had 18 bases not matched to a gene; V was cut back by 5 bases and J by 5 bases. Germline V gives CDR1 MDHEN, CDR2 SYDVKM. As DNA, the CDR3 is TGTGCCAGCAGTCCCAGAGGACTAGCGGAGGGTTCAAGAAACGAGCAGTACTTC. Translated, it gives CASSPRGLAEGSRNEQYF.

About this clone itself: Different DNA sequences within this sample yield the same CDR3. The CDR3 is CASSLGLAGGYEQYF. The CDR3 coding sequence is TGTGCCAGCAGCTTAGGACTAGCGGGGGGCTACGAGCAGTACTTC. V and J are TRBV7-2 and TRBJ2-7; 13 positions agree with TRBD2. The CDR3 covers 15 residues. V dropped 1 base and J dropped 3; count of bases not matched to a gene: 0. Germline CDR1 and CDR2: SGHTA and FQGNSA.

The gene calls are TRBV6-5 and TRBJ2-3; maybe TRBD2 (6 bases). The CDR3 contains 15 residues. Deletions cut 6 bases from V and 1 base from J, with 14 bases between. Germline values: CDR1 MNHEY, CDR2 SVGAGI. In DNA, the CDR3 is TGTGCCAGCAGCTCTAGCGTAGTCGGCACAGATACGCAGTATTTT. Amino acid sequence: CASSSSVVGTDTQYF.

As DNA, the CDR3 is TGCGCCAGCAGGGAAGACAGGGGTCGGGAGCTGTTTTTT. It yields the protein CASREDRGRELFF. The rearrangement uses TRBV10-2 and TRBJ2-2, with 8 bases aligning to TRBD1. With V trimmed by 6 bases and J by 9 bases, 6 bases remained unmatched. Germline CDR1 and CDR2: WSHSY and SAAADI. This CDR3 contains 13 residues.

This clone was seen a single time. CDR3 amino acids: CASSDRDRAYNEQFF. The CDR3 DNA sequence: TGTGCCAGCAGCGACCGGGACCGAGCCTACAATGAGCAGTTCTTC. The rearrangement links TRBV7-8 to TRBJ2-1; D may match TRBD1 or TRBD2 (5 bases each). Trimming left V 5 bases short and J 2 bases short, with 13 bases between. Germline V gene lookup returns CDR1 SGHVS and CDR2 FQNEAQ. CDR3 length: 15 residues.

The chain joins TRBV13 to TRBJ2-5; 8 bases are a match to TRBD2. Losses at the gene ends were 5 bases for V and 7 bases for J; bases not matched to a gene: 3. There are 12 residues in the CDR3. CDR1 PRHDT and CDR2 FYEKMQ come from the germline V gene (reference sequence). CDR3 DNA sequence: TGTGCCAGCAGCCCGAGCGGGGGGACCCAGTACTTC. Encoded protein: CASSPSGGTQYF.

The chain joins TRBV6-6 to TRBJ2-1, with D maybe TRBD1 (5 bases). The CDR3 length is 16 residues. The V gene's germline CDR1 is MNHNY and CDR2 SVGAGI (reference sequence). V was pared by 0 bases and J by 8 bases, with 17 bases between. CDR3 loop: CASSYSIGQGGDEQFF. The CDR3 DNA sequence: TGTGCCAGCAGTTACTCGATAGGGCAGGGTGGGGATGAGCAGTTCTTC.

The chain links TRBV7-9 to TRBJ2-7; 9 bases are a match to TRBD1. The germline V gene has CDR1 SEHNR and CDR2 FQNEAQ (reference sequence). Losses at the gene ends were 3 bases for V and 3 bases for J; bases not matched to a gene: 3. This CDR3 comprises 14 residues. For the CDR3, the DNA is TGTGCCAGCAGCTTCGACAGGGGGGGCTACGAGCAGTACTTC. Amino acid sequence: CASSFDRGGYEQYF.

This chain links TRBV7-2 with TRBJ1-1; D might be TRBD1 (6 bases). CDR1 and CDR2 from the germline V gene are SGHTA and FQGNSA. The CDR3 runs to 17 residues. V lost 4 bases and J lost 3, with 21 bases in between. CDR3 loop: CASSSIGVDRLYTEAFF. Here the CDR3 DNA reads TGTGCCAGCAGCTCTATAGGGGTGGACAGACTTTACACTGAAGCTTTCTTT.

The chain joins TRBV5-1 to TRBJ2-5; maybe TRBD2 (5 bases). Trimming cost V 2 bases and J 2 bases, with 13 bases left between them. The CDR3 has 15 amino acids. Germline loops: CDR1 SGHRS, CDR2 YFSETQ. The CDR3 spells CASSFYGGLQETQYF. The CDR3 nucleotides read TGCGCCAGCAGCTTCTACGGAGGCCTTCAAGAGACCCAGTACTTC.

Note on this clone: Distinct nucleotide sequences in the sample also encode this CDR3. This rearrangement joins TRBV27 to TRBJ1-1; no clear D. This CDR3 is 13 amino acids long. Germline V gene sequence: CDR1 MNHEY, CDR2 SMNVEV (reference sequence). V dropped 5 bases and J dropped 1 base, with 8 bases sitting between them. As DNA, the CDR3 is TGTGCCAGCAGTCTTACACGGAACACTGAAGCTTTCTTT. Translated: CASSLTRNTEAFF.

The DNA for the CDR3 is TGTGCCAGCACCCAGACAGAGAACACTGAAGCTTTCTTT. Residues: CASTQTENTEAFF. The rearrangement uses TRBV9 and TRBJ1-1; TRBD1 is a possible D gene (5 bases). This CDR3 region has 13 residues. The V end lost 6 bases, the J end lost 1 base, and 10 bases lay between the germline ends. Looked up from germline, CDR1 is SGDLS and CDR2 is YYNGEE.

This chain links TRBV7-9 with TRBJ2-2; D call uncertain. CDR1 and CDR2 from the germline V gene are SEHNR and FQNEAQ (reference sequence). The germline V and J ends were trimmed by 5 bases and 6 bases, with 7 bases remaining between them. The CDR3 runs 12 residues. The CDR3 reads CASSPDAGELFF. CDR3 sequence (DNA): TGTGCCAGCAGCCCAGACGCCGGGGAGCTGTTTTTT.

This clone was observed once. The rearrangement uses TRBV19 and TRBJ1-1; 8 positions agree with TRBD1. This CDR3 comprises 16 residues. With V trimmed by 7 bases and J by 0 bases, 10 bases remained unmatched. Per the germline V gene, CDR1 is LNHDA and CDR2 is SQIVND (reference sequence). The CDR3 protein is CASTLIPTGVNTEAFF. The CDR3 bases are TGTGCCAGTACCCTTATTCCGACAGGGGTGAACACTGAAGCTTTCTTT.

This rearrangement joins TRBV7-9 to TRBJ2-1, with a tentative D call TRBD2 (5 bases). Trimming left V 5 bases short and J 5 bases short, with 28 bases between. The length of the CDR3 is 19 residues. Germline CDR1 is SEHNR and CDR2 is FQNEAQ (reference sequence). The CDR3 is CASSPRAQTTGGPNNEQFF. The CDR3 DNA follows: TGTGCCAGCAGCCCCCGTGCACAAACGACGGGCGGGCCTAACAATGAGCAGTTCTTC.

As regards this clone: In the same sample, other DNA sequences code for this CDR3. The rearrangement joins TRBV9 to TRBJ2-7, with 7 bases identical to TRBD2. Losses at the gene ends were 0 bases for V and 1 base for J; bases not matched to a gene: 7. Germline values: CDR1 SGDLS, CDR2 YYNGEE. The CDR3 spans 16 residues. Written as DNA, the CDR3 is TGTGCCAGCAGCGTAGGGGCGGCGGGGGTTTCCTACGAGCAGTACTTC. It is translated as CASSVGAAGVSYEQYF.

The V call is TRBV5-1, the J call TRBJ2-7; 11 positions agree with TRBD2. This CDR3 spans 15 amino acids. CDR1 SGHRS and CDR2 YFSETQ come from the germline V gene. V shed 3 bases, J shed 6 bases, and the junction held 8 bases outside the gene matches. The CDR3 DNA sequence: TGCGCCAGCAGCTCGGCTAGCGGGAGGACGGGCGAGCAGTACTTC. It is translated as CASSSASGRTGEQYF. Drawing the rest from reference TRBV5-1 and TRBJ2-7, the complete variable domain is KAGVTQTPRYLIKTRGQQVTLSCSPISGHRSVSWYQQTPGQGLQFLFEYFSETQRNKGNFPGRFSGRQFSNSRSEMNVSTLELGDSALYLCASSSASGRTGEQYFGPGTRLTVT.

The gene calls are TRBV28 and TRBJ2-3; TRBD2 matches 7 bases. J was trimmed by 8 bases and V by 2 bases; bases with no gene match: 10. Germline CDR1 is MDHEN and CDR2 is SYDVKM. CDR3 length equals 15 residues. CDR3 bases: TGTGCCAGCAGTTTAAGGGCAGGGAGGGATCTTACGCAGTATTTT. This sequence encodes CASSLRAGRDLTQYF.

Regarding this clone: Other nucleotide sequences in the sample specify the same CDR3. The rearrangement links TRBV29-1 to TRBJ1-1, with TRBD1 matching 7 bases. The trim removed 6 bases at V and 3 bases at J, leaving 4 bases unmatched. This CDR3 is 12 amino acids long. Germline CDR1 and CDR2: SQVTM and ANQGSEA. DNA of the CDR3: TGCAGCGTGGTTACAGGGGACACTGAAGCTTTCTTT. Protein sequence: CSVVTGDTEAFF.

The chain is built from TRBV4-1 and TRBJ1-3; the D gene is possibly TRBD1 (6 bases). Germline CDR1 MGHRA, CDR2 YSYEKL. The CDR3 runs 16 residues. Deletions cut 4 bases from V and 4 bases from J, with 17 bases between. CDR3 protein: CASSPIRGAEGNTIYF. The DNA of the CDR3 is TGCGCCAGCAGCCCTATCCGGGGGGCGGAGGGAAACACCATATATTTT.

In its sample, this clone was seen a few times. Other DNA sequences of this sample code for an identical CDR3. The rearrangement uses TRBV27 and TRBJ2-7, with TRBD2 matching over 7 bases. The J segment lost 3 bases and the V segment lost 0 bases, leaving 2 bases of the junction unmatched. The CDR3 length is 14 residues. Germline-derived CDR1 and CDR2 are MNHEY and SMNVEV (reference sequence). In nucleotides, the CDR3 is TGTGCCAGCAGTTTATCGGCTAGCGGCTACGAGCAGTACTTC. It is translated as CASSLSASGYEQYF.

The CDR3 region has the DNA TGTGCCAGCAGGCCCCGGACAGGGGGCGAGACGGATGAAAAACTGTTTTTT. This codes for CASRPRTGGETDEKLFF. The rearrangement links TRBV27 to TRBJ1-4; 11 nucleotides agree with TRBD1. Losses at the gene ends were 6 bases for V and 6 bases for J; bases not matched to a gene: 12. The germline V gene has CDR1 MNHEY and CDR2 SMNVEV (reference sequence). This CDR3 has 17 residues.